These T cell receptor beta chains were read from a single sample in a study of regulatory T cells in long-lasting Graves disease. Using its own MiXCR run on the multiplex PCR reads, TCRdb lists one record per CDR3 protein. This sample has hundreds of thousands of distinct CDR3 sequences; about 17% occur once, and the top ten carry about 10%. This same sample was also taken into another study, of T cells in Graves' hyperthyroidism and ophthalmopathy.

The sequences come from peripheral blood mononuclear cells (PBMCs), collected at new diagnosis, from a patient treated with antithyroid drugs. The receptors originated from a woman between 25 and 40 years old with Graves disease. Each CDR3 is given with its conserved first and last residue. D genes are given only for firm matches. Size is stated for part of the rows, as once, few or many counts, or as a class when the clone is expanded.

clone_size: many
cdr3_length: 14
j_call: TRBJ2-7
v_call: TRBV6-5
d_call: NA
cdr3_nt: TGTGCCAGCAGTTACTTAGCGGTCTCCTACGAGCAGTACTTC
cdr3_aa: CASSYLAVSYEQYF

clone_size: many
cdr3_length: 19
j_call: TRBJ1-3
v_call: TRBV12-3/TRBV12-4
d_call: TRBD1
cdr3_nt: TGTGCCAGCAGTTTGAAGAGGAGACAGGGGGCCTCCTCTGGAAACACCATATATTTT
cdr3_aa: CASSLKRRQGASSGNTIYF

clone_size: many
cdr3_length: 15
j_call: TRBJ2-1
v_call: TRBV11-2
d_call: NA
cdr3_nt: TGTACCAGCAGTCCCACCCTAGGGCTCTACAATGAGCAGTTCTTC
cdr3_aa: CTSSPTLGLYNEQFF

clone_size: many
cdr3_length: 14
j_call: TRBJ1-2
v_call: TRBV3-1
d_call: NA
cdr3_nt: TGTGCCAGCAGCCGGAGCCGCGGGGGGATTGGCTACACCTTC
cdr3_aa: CASSRSRGGIGYTF

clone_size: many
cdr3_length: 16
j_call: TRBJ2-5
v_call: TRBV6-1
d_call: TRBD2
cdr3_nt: TGTGCCAGCAGTGATTCACTAGCGGGGGGGGGTGAGACCCAGTACTTC
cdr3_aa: CASSDSLAGGGETQYF

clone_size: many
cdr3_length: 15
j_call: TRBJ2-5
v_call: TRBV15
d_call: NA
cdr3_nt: TGTGCCACCAGCAGAGGCCCGAGCGACCCAGAGACCCAGTACTTC
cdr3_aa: CATSRGPSDPETQYF

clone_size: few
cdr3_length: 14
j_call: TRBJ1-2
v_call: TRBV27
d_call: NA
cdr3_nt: TGTGCCAGCAGTCCCCACCAGGGGCAAAGAGGCTACACCTTC
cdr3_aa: CASSPHQGQRGYTF

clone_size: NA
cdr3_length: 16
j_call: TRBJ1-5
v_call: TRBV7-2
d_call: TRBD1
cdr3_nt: TGTGCCAGCAGCGCGGGGGACAGGGCAAGCAATCAGCCCCAGCATTTT
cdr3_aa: CASSAGDRASNQPQHF

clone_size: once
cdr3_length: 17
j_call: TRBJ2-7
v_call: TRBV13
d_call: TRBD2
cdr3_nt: TGTGCCAGCAGCCCCCCCCGGACTAGCGGGAGGATGTACGAGCAGTACTTC
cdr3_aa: CASSPPRTSGRMYEQYF

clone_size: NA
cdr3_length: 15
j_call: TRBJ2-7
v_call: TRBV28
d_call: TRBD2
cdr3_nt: TGTGCCAGCAGTATGTTAGCGGGAGGTCGCTACGAGCAGTACTTC
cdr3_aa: CASSMLAGGRYEQYF

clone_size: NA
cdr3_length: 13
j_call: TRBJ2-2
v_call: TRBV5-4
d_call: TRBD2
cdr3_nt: TGTGTCAACCAGCGGGAGGACACCGGGGAGCTGTTTTTT
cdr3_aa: CVNQREDTGELFF

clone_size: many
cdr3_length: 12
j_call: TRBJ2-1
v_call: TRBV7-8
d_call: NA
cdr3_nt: TGTGCCAGCAGCTTAGACGTGAATGAGCAGTTCTTC
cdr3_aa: CASSLDVNEQFF

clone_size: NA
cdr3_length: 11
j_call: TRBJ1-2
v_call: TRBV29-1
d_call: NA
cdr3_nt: TGCAGCTCGGAGGGGAACTATGGCTACACCTTC
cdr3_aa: CSSEGNYGYTF

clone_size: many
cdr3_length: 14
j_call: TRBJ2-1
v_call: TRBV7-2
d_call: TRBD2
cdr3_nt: TGTGCCAGCAGCTCGGGACTATCTTTCTATGAGCAGTTCTTC
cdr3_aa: CASSSGLSFYEQFF

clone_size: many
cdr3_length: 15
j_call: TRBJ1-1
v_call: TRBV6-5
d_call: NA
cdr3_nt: TGTGCCAGCAGTTTGTCCGGGACTCCGAACACTGAAGCTTTCTTT
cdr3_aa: CASSLSGTPNTEAFF

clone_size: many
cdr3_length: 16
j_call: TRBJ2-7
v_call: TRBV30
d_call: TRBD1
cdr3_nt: TGTGCCTGGAGTACAGAAGACAGGGACCCCTCCTACGAGCAGTACTTC
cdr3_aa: CAWSTEDRDPSYEQYF

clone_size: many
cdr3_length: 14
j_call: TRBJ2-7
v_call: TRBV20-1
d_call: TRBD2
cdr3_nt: TGCAGTGCTATCGGACTAGCGGGAGTCTACGAGCAGTACTTC
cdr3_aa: CSAIGLAGVYEQYF

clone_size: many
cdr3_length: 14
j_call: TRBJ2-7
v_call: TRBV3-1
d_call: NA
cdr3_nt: TGTGCCAGCAGCCAAGATCTTGATCGGCACGAGCAGTACTTC
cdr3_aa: CASSQDLDRHEQYF

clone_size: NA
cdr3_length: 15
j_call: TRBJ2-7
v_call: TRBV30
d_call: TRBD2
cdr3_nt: TGTGCCTCGAGTCTTCCCAGCGGGAGGATGGACGAGCAGTACTTC
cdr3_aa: CASSLPSGRMDEQYF

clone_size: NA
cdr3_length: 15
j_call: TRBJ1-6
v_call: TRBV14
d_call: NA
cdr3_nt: TGTGCCAGCAGCCAAGATAACGGGGGCAATTCACCCCTCCACTTT
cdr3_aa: CASSQDNGGNSPLHF

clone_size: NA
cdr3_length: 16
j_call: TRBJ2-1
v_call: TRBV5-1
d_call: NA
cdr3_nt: TGTGCCAGCAGCCCGATGGACGGGAGCTCCTACAATGAGCAGTTCTTC
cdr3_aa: CASSPMDGSSYNEQFF

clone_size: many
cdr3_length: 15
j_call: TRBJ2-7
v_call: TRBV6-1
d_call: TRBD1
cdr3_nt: TGTGCCAGCTGCCCGACAGGGGGCGAATCCTACGAGCAGTACTTC
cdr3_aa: CASCPTGGESYEQYF

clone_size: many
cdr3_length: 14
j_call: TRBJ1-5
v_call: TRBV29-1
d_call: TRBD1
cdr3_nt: TGCAGCGTTAACACCGGGACAGATAATCAGCCCCAGCATTTT
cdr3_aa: CSVNTGTDNQPQHF

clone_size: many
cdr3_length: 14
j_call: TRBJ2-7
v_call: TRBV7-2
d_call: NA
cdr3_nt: TGTGCCAGCATGACTAGTTTAGCCTCCTACGAGCAGTACTTC
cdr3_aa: CASMTSLASYEQYF

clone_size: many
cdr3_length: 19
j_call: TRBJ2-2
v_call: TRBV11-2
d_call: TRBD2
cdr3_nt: TGTGCCAGCAGCTCGCTAGGGACTAGCGGGATGGAGTACACCGGGGAGCTGTTTTTT
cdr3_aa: CASSSLGTSGMEYTGELFF

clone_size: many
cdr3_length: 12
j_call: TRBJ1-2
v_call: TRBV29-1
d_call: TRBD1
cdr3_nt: TGCAGCGTGATGGGACAGGGTCGTGGCTACACCTTC
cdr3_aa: CSVMGQGRGYTF

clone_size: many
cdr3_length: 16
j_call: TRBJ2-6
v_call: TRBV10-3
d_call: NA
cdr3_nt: TGTGCCATCAGTGAAGGAGACGGATCTGGGGCCAACGTCCTGACTTTC
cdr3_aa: CAISEGDGSGANVLTF

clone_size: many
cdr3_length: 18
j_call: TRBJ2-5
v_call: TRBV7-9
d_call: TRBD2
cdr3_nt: TGTGCCAGCAGCCCCCCGCTAGCGGGAGGGCGTATCGGAGAGACCCAGTACTTC
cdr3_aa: CASSPPLAGGRIGETQYF

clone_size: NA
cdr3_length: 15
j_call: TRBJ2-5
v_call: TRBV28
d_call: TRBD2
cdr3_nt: TGTGCCACCCGCAAGGCGGGAGGGTTTGAAGAGACCCAGTACTTC
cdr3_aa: CATRKAGGFEETQYF

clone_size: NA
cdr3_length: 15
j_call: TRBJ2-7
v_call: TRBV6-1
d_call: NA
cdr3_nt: TGTGCCAGCAGTGAGGAGACAGAAACAGCCTACGAGCAGTACTTC
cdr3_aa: CASSEETETAYEQYF

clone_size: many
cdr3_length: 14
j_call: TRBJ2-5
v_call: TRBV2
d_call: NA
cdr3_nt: TGTGCCAGCAGTGGGGGAGGAGGAGGCGAGACCCAGTACTTC
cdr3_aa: CASSGGGGGETQYF

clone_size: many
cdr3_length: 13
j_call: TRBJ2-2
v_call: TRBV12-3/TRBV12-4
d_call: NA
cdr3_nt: TGTGCCAGCAGACGATCACACACCGGGGAGCTGTTTTTT
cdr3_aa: CASRRSHTGELFF

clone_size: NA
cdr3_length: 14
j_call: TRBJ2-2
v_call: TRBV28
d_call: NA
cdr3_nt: TGTGCCAGCTACCCGGGACGGGCCGTCGGGGAGCTGTTTTTT
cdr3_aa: CASYPGRAVGELFF

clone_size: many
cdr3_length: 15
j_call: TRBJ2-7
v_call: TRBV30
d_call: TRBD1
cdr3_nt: TGTGCCTGGATTCAACCTCACAGGGGCTCCTACGAGCAGTACTTC
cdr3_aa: CAWIQPHRGSYEQYF

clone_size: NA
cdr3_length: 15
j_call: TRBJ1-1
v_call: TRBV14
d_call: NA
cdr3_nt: TGTGCCAGCAGCCAAGACTTCGTGAGGGGCACTGAAGCTTTCTTT
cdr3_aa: CASSQDFVRGTEAFF

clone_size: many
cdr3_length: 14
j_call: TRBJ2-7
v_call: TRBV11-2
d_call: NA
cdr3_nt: TGTGCCAGCAGCTCCCCATCAAACTCCTACGAGCAGTACTTC
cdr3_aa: CASSSPSNSYEQYF

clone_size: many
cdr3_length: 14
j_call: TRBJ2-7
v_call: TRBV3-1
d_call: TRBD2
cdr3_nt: TGTGCCAGCAGCCCACTAGCGGGAGTTTTCGAGCAGTACTTC
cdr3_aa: CASSPLAGVFEQYF